What follows is one T cell receptor beta chain and its context. In the original analysis: Reference gene primer amplification gave estimated nucleated cell counts. Some clones are missing from TCRdb's copy, which holds only in-frame ones; the method was immunoSEQ multiplex PCR. The V and J calls and clone size are taken from that table; D and trimming were inferred from the DNA. The sample holds 200,000 to 300,000 clones, about 82% seen once. The data are from a study of blood T cell repertoires in COVID-19. About the research overall: Italy, Spain and the United States were the sources of the convalescent and acute COVID-19 samples. PBMCs, B-cell-depleted T cells, or T cells were the source of the cDNA or gDNA that made up the material.

The CDR3 length is 14 residues. Trimming pared 3 bases from V and 2 bases from J, leaving 11 bases between. Germline V gives CDR1 SGDLS, CDR2 YYNGEE. The sequenced material came from peripheral blood. The TCR originated in a woman aged 55 to 70 with active or convalescent COVID-19. V usage is TRBV9 and J usage is TRBJ1-1; possibly TRBD1 for D (6 bases). This CDR3 reads CASSAFRGNTEAFF. DNA for the CDR3: TGTGCCAGCAGCGCATTCAGGGGAAACACTGAAGCTTTCTTT. The whole variable domain, remainder taken from reference TRBV9 and TRBJ1-1, is DSGVTQTPKHLITATGQRVTLRCSPRSGDLSVYWYQQSLDQGLQFLIQYYNGEERAKGNILERFSAQQFPDLHSELNLSSLELGDSALYFCASSAFRGNTEAFFGQGTRLTVV.